This entry lists 31 T cell receptor beta chains sequenced from one sample in a study of blood T cell repertoires in COVID-19 (dated by TCRdb to 2018 to 2020). The protocol used for the library was the immunoSEQ multiplex PCR assay. TCRdb stores this immuneACCESS table with in-frame sequences only. Part of the clones is absent; in the studies checked, under half of the shortfall reflects unresolved V genes, and no reason is known for the rest. Present in this sample are a few hundred thousand clones, 85% to 90% of which were seen just once. The ten biggest clones cover over 1% of the sample. The source material was PBMCs or T cells enriched from blood (not recorded which). The receptors shown here come from a woman in her 30s who had been exposed to COVID-19.

The V gene is TRBV29-1, the J gene TRBJ1-2; 8 nucleotides match TRBD1. V shed 7 bases and J 5 bases; nucleotides not matched to a gene: 6. Germline CDR1 is SQVTM and CDR2 is ANQGSEA. The CDR3 totals 12 residues. CDR3 loop: CSDRTGPYGYTF. The CDR3 DNA sequence: TGCAGCGACCGGACAGGGCCTTATGGCTACACCTTC.

The V gene is TRBV6-2 or TRBV6-3, the J gene TRBJ2-4, with TRBD1 matching 8 bases. The trim removed 5 bases at V and 2 bases at J, leaving 8 bases unmatched. CDR3 size: 16 residues. From germline, CDR1 is MNHEY and CDR2 SVGEGT. CDR3: CASSLRQGTTKNIQYF. The CDR3 region has the DNA TGTGCCAGCAGTCTCCGACAGGGGACGACCAAAAACATTCAGTACTTC.

This sequence joins TRBV2 and TRBJ2-7; 14 nucleotides line up with TRBD2. With V trimmed by 5 bases and J by 9 bases, 6 bases remained unmatched. The V gene's germline CDR1 is SNHLY and CDR2 FYNNEI. CDR3 length: 14 residues. The CDR3 region has the DNA TGTGCCAGCAGTCCCGGGACTAGCGGGAGCAGGCAGTACTTC. The encoded protein is CASSPGTSGSRQYF. The full variable domain, with the rest looked up from reference TRBV2 and TRBJ2-7, is EPEVTQTPSHQVTQMGQEVILRCVPISNHLYFYWYRQILGQKVEFLVSFYNNEISEKSEIFDDQFSVERPDGSNFTLKIRSTKLEDSAMYFCASSPGTSGSRQYFGPGTRLTVT.

This clone has more than one count but fewer than ten. This chain connects TRBV14 to TRBJ2-2; maybe TRBD2 (6 bases). The CDR3 spans 15 residues. Germline CDR1 reads SGHDN; CDR2 reads FVKESK. V lost 7 bases to trimming and J lost 6 bases, with 18 bases between them. The CDR3 loop reads CASTPSGGGAGELFF. CDR3 sequence (DNA): TGTGCCAGCACCCCAAGTGGGGGAGGCGCCGGGGAGCTGTTTTTT.

This clone occurred a few times. The chain couples TRBV29-1 to TRBJ2-7, with TRBD1 as a possible D gene (5 bases). Germline CDR1 is SQVTM and CDR2 is ANQGSEA. This CDR3 is built from 14 residues. Trimming removed 5 bases at V and 2 bases at J, with 16 bases between. The CDR3, as DNA: TGCAGCGTTACAACGGCAGGGCCTCCCTACGAGCAGTACTTC. The encoded protein is CSVTTAGPPYEQYF.

This clone was observed a few times. DNA for the CDR3: TGTGCCAGCAGCTTTCCAGGGACAGGGGAGCTGTTTTTT. The encoded protein is CASSFPGTGELFF. This chain joins TRBV11-2 and TRBJ2-2; D perhaps matches TRBD1 (6 bases). The length of the CDR3 is 13 residues. CDR1 SGHAT and CDR2 FQNNGV come from the germline V gene. Trimming took off 3 bases at V and 8 bases at J, with 10 bases between the two ends. The whole variable domain, remainder taken from reference TRBV11-2 and TRBJ2-2, is EAGVAQSPRYKIIEKRQSVAFWCNPISGHATLYWYQQILGQGPKLLIQFQNNGVVDDSQLPKDRFSAERLKGVDSTLKIQPAKLEDSAVYLCASSFPGTGELFFGEGSRLTVL.

This clone was observed once. V and J are TRBV28 and TRBJ2-1, with 9 bases identical to TRBD2. The length of the CDR3 is 15 residues. After removal of 3 bases from V and 8 bases from J, the junction contained 8 bases not matched to a gene. In germline, CDR1 is MDHEN, CDR2 SYDVKM. The CDR3 is CASSFFGGRGDEQFF. CDR3 nucleotide sequence: TGTGCCAGCAGTTTCTTCGGCGGGAGGGGCGATGAGCAGTTCTTC.

DNA of the CDR3: TGCGCCATGCAGACAGGGGAAAAGGCTGTGGGCGAGCAGTACTTC. The encoded protein is CAMQTGEKAVGEQYF. The rearrangement uses TRBV10-1 and TRBJ2-7; 8 positions agree with TRBD1. With V trimmed by 10 bases and J by 6 bases, 17 bases remained unmatched. CDR3 length: 15 amino acids. Germline V gene sequence: CDR1 WNHNN, CDR2 SYGVQD (reference sequence).

The chain joins TRBV5-1 to TRBJ1-2; D is possibly TRBD1 (6 bases). There are 14 residues in the CDR3. Trimming removed 2 bases from V and 6 bases from J, with 14 bases in between. Germline lookup yields CDR1 SGHRS and CDR2 YFSETQ. As DNA, the CDR3 is TGCGCCAGCAGCTTACCTACAGGGACGGATGGCTACACCTTC. Protein: CASSLPTGTDGYTF.

The gene calls are TRBV5-1 and TRBJ2-5; 11 nucleotides agree with TRBD1. V lost 4 bases, J lost 1 base, and 3 bases stayed unmatched. Germline CDR1 SGHRS, CDR2 YFSETQ. This CDR3 spans 15 amino acids. This CDR3 reads CASSMGQGGQETQYF. CDR3 nucleotides: TGCGCCAGCAGCATGGGACAGGGGGGCCAAGAGACCCAGTACTTC.

This clone occurred once. V is TRBV3-1 (or the pseudogene TRBV3-2) and J is TRBJ1-1; D is uncertain. Germline V gives CDR1 LGHDT, CDR2 YNNKEL (reference sequence). The CDR3 runs 14 residues. Trimming took off 0 bases at V and 1 base at J, with 6 bases between the two ends. CDR3 nucleotide sequence: TGTGCCAGCAGCCAAGACACACGGAACACTGAAGCTTTCTTT. Translation gives CASSQDTRNTEAFF.

This clone was seen a handful of times. The V call is TRBV11-3, the J call TRBJ1-1; D is unclear. Germline V gene sequence: CDR1 SGHNT, CDR2 YENEEA. Trimming stripped 0 bases from V and 6 bases from J, with 11 bases between. CDR3 length: 14 residues. CDR3 sequence reads: CASSLDPGGSEAFF. The CDR3 DNA reads TGTGCCAGCAGCTTAGATCCGGGAGGGTCTGAAGCTTTCTTT.

This clone was detected once. The CDR3 DNA is TGTGCCAGCAGCGTAACCGCGGGAGGTGAGACCCAGTACTTC. Its protein product is CASSVTAGGETQYF. The V call is TRBV9, the J call TRBJ2-5; 8 bases line up with TRBD2. V lost 1 base to trimming and J lost 5 bases; unmatched junction nucleotides: 4. Germline V gene sequence: CDR1 SGDLS, CDR2 YYNGEE. The length of the CDR3 is 14 residues.

The chain joins TRBV7-2 to TRBJ1-1; 8 nucleotides match TRBD1. Germline V gene sequence: CDR1 SGHTA, CDR2 FQGNSA. The CDR3 sequence is 16 residues long. V lost 6 bases and J lost 4; bases outside the gene matches: 13. CDR3 DNA: TGTGCCAGCAGACCCACCACAGGGGGGCGAAGCACTGAAGCTTTCTTT. It yields the protein CASRPTTGGRSTEAFF.

V and J are TRBV2 and TRBJ2-1; D unclear. The V end lost 3 bases, the J end lost 0 bases, and 6 bases lay between the germline ends. The germline V gene has CDR1 SNHLY and CDR2 FYNNEI. This CDR3 is 14 amino acids long. The CDR3 DNA reads as TGTGCCAGCAGTGATCGGAGCTCCTACAATGAGCAGTTCTTC. It yields the protein CASSDRSSYNEQFF.

The V call is TRBV28, the J call TRBJ1-3; TRBD1 aligns across 8 bases. The CDR3 totals 16 residues. Per germline, CDR1 MDHEN and CDR2 SYDVKM. The V segment lost 4 bases and the J segment 2 bases; nucleotides outside the gene matches: 7. The CDR3 protein is CASSYLGQGAGNTIYF. In DNA, the CDR3 is TGTGCCAGCAGTTACCTCGGACAGGGTGCTGGAAACACCATATATTTT.

This clone was picked up one time. The chain uses TRBV19 and TRBJ2-1; TRBD2 is a possible D gene (6 bases). Germline V gives CDR1 LNHDA, CDR2 SQIVND (reference sequence). The CDR3 is 15 residues long. The germline V and J ends were trimmed by 6 bases and 0 bases, with 12 bases remaining between them. Written as DNA, the CDR3 is TGTGCCAGTAGACTAGCTCCGAGCTCCTACAATGAGCAGTTCTTC. Translated, it gives CASRLAPSSYNEQFF.

The chain employs TRBV7-9 and TRBJ1-2; possibly TRBD1 for D (6 bases). V shed 4 bases and J shed 8 bases, with 11 bases lying between them. The V gene's germline CDR1 is SEHNR and CDR2 FQNEAQ (reference sequence). This CDR3 spans 12 amino acids. In DNA form, the CDR3 reads TGTGCCAGCAGCTCTAACAGGGCCGGCTACACCTTC. Its translation: CASSSNRAGYTF.

This clone was counted between two and nine times. This rearrangement joins TRBV10-1 to TRBJ1-4; a weak D match, TRBD1 (5 bases). Trimming cost V 5 bases and J 6 bases, with 13 bases left between them. The length of the CDR3 is 14 residues. Germline V gene sequence: CDR1 WNHNN, CDR2 SYGVQD (reference sequence). The CDR3 protein is CASSRGGSDEKLFF. The CDR3 DNA sequence: TGCGCCAGCAGTCGGGGCGGGAGTGATGAAAAACTGTTTTTT.

This chain joins TRBV11-2 and TRBJ2-1; 8 bases are shared with TRBD2. The CDR3 covers 17 residues. Per germline, CDR1 SGHAT and CDR2 FQNNGV. The V and J ends lost 0 bases and 5 bases, in that order; junction bases with no gene match: 9. CDR3 loop: CASSLDQAGEVHNEQFF. CDR3 in DNA: TGTGCCAGCAGCTTAGATCAAGCGGGAGAGGTCCACAATGAGCAGTTCTTC.

V gene TRBV5-1 combines with J gene TRBJ2-1; 9 positions match TRBD2. Germline CDR1 reads SGHRS; CDR2 reads YFSETQ. Trimming took 4 bases from V and 1 from J; bases not matched to a gene: 3. CDR3 length: 15 amino acids. CDR3: CASSRAGGSYNEQFF. CDR3 nucleotides: TGCGCCAGCAGCCGAGCGGGAGGATCCTACAATGAGCAGTTCTTC.

This clone has more than one count but fewer than ten. J is TRBJ1-2 and V is TRBV29-1; no definite D call. The ends were cut back, 4 bases at V and 2 bases at J, with 5 bases in the middle. Germline loops: CDR1 SQVTM, CDR2 ANQGSEA. This CDR3 has 11 amino acids. The CDR3 region has the DNA TGCAGCGTTGTCGAGAACTATGGCTACACCTTC. This sequence encodes CSVVENYGYTF.

The DNA for the CDR3 is TGTGCCAGCAGTTATCAGGGAAATAGCAATCAGCCCCAGCATTTT. Amino acids: CASSYQGNSNQPQHF. J is TRBJ1-5 and V is TRBV2; D perhaps matches TRBD1 (5 bases). The V gene lost 5 bases and the J gene lost 0 bases, with 11 bases spanning the gap. Germline CDR1 is SNHLY and CDR2 is FYNNEI. The CDR3 sequence is 15 residues long.

The chain is built from TRBV15 and TRBJ2-1, with TRBD2 matching over 10 bases. V lost 2 bases to trimming and J lost 5 bases; unmatched junction nucleotides: 18. This CDR3 is 20 amino acids long. From germline, CDR1 is LNHNV and CDR2 YYDKDF (reference sequence). CDR3 in amino acids: CATSRPRGLAGDTPHNEQFF. CDR3 nucleotides: TGTGCCACCAGCAGACCCCGCGGCCTAGCGGGAGATACCCCTCACAATGAGCAGTTCTTC.

The chain is built from TRBV19 and TRBJ1-1; no reliable D call. Between the trimmed V and J ends, which lost 6 bases and 4 bases, there was a span of 18 bases. This CDR3 comprises 15 residues. CDR1 LNHDA and CDR2 SQIVND come from the germline V gene (reference sequence). The CDR3 DNA reads TGTGCCAGTAGCCAAGGGCGGGCGCCGGGCACTGAAGCTTTCTTT. Translating it yields CASSQGRAPGTEAFF.

This clone was seen only once. The rearrangement uses TRBV6-5 and TRBJ2-7; possible D gene TRBD2, 6 bases. The ends were cut back, 10 bases at V and 2 bases at J, with 21 bases in the middle. Germline V gene lookup returns CDR1 MNHEY and CDR2 SVGAGI. This CDR3 has 15 amino acids. In DNA form, the CDR3 reads TGTGCCATGGGAAGGGACTCCCGGTCCCCCTACGAGCAGTACTTC. Protein sequence: CAMGRDSRSPYEQYF.

This chain joins TRBV27 and TRBJ2-3, with 7 bases matching TRBD2. V shed 1 base and J 3 bases; nucleotides not matched to a gene: 1. Germline V lookup: CDR1 MNHEY, CDR2 SMNVEV (reference sequence). This CDR3 spans 14 amino acids. This chain's CDR3 is CASSLYGRTDTQYF. CDR3 DNA sequence: TGTGCCAGCAGTTTATACGGGAGGACAGATACGCAGTATTTT.

The V and J genes are TRBV5-1 and TRBJ1-4, with TRBD1 as a possible D gene (5 bases). Trimming pared 3 bases from V and 8 bases from J, leaving 20 bases between. Germline V gives CDR1 SGHRS, CDR2 YFSETQ. The CDR3 loop spans 16 amino acids. CDR3 in amino acids: CASSSNGGASAEKLFF. The DNA of the CDR3 is TGCGCCAGCAGCTCAAATGGCGGGGCGTCGGCCGAAAAACTGTTTTTT.

The J gene is TRBJ1-4, the V gene TRBV27, with D unresolved. CDR3 length equals 15 residues. The V end was cut by 4 bases, the J end by 0 bases, with 9 bases between. Germline CDR1 reads MNHEY; CDR2 reads SMNVEV (reference sequence). The CDR3 DNA reads TGTGCCAGCAGTTCCTATGGTGCAACTAATGAAAAACTGTTTTTT. The encoded protein is CASSSYGATNEKLFF. Using reference TRBV27 and TRBJ1-4 for the parts outside the CDR3, the full variable domain is EAQVTQNPRYLITVTGKKLTVTCSQNMNHEYMSWYRQDPGLGLRQIYYSMNVEVTDKGDVPEGYKVSRKEKRNFPLILESPSPNQTSLYFCASSSYGATNEKLFFGSGTQLSVL.

The chain carries TRBV28 and TRBJ1-5; no clear D. This CDR3 is 15 amino acids long. Germline V gene lookup returns CDR1 MDHEN and CDR2 SYDVKM. Trimming shortened V by 4 bases and J by 0 bases, and 10 bases separated the two germline ends. This CDR3 reads CASSSYSYSNQPQHF. The CDR3 nucleotides are TGTGCCAGCAGTTCCTACAGTTATAGCAATCAGCCCCAGCATTTT.

For the CDR3, the DNA is TGCGCCAGCAGCTGGGATGGCAGGGCAGGTGAGCAGTTCTTC. Its translation is CASSWDGRAGEQFF. The chain links TRBV5-1 to TRBJ2-1, with a weak D call TRBD1 (5 bases). CDR3 size: 14 residues. V lost 3 bases and J 9 bases, leaving 16 bases between the germline ends. The germline gives CDR1 SGHRS, CDR2 YFSETQ.